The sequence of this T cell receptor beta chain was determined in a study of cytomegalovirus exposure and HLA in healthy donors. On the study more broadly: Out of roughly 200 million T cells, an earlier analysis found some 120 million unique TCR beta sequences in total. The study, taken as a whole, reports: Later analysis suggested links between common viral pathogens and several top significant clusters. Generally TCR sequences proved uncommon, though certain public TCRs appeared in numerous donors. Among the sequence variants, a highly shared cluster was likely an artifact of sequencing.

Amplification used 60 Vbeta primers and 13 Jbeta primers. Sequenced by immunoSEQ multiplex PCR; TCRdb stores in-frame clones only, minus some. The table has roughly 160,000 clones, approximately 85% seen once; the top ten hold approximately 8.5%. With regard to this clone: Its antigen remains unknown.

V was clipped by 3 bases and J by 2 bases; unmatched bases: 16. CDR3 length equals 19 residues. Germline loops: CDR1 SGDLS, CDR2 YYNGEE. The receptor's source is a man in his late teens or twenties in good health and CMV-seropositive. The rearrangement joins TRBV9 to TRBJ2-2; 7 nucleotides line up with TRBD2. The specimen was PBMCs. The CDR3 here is CASSDPLGMAGVNTGELFF. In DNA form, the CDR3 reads TGTGCCAGCAGCGACCCTTTGGGGATGGCGGGGGTCAACACCGGGGAGCTGTTTTTT.